This T cell receptor beta chain was sequenced during a study of Tregs in tolerant kidney transplant recipients. Turning to the study itself: Related graft donors supplied nonmyeloablative bone marrow transplants, and mixed chimerism was transient. Study observations and caveats: Expanding Tregs on activated donor B cells appeared to best identify donor-specific TCRbeta clones. Biological reproducibility was not directly addressed, but technical replication error appeared minimal.

Thawed PBMCs were rested overnight at 37°C with roughly 200 IU/ml IL-2 before regulatory T cell sorting. The CDR3 consists of 14 residues. CDR1 and CDR2 from the germline V gene are KGHSH and LQKENI. V was shortened by 6 bases and J by 10 bases, with 16 bases between the two germline ends. Produced via immunoSEQ multiplex PCR; TCRdb's table is partial and in-frame only. Of 60,000 or so clones listed, around 85% are singletons. Concerning this clone: Antigen specificity is unknown.

This sample comprised Tregs from blood, obtained before the transplant. This TCR was sampled from a human donor who received a combined kidney and bone marrow transplant. The genes are TRBV18 and TRBJ1-6, with D unclear. In nucleotides, the CDR3 is TGTGCCAGCTCCCCTGAGCCGATAGCCTCACCCCTCCACTTT. As protein: CASSPEPIASPLHF.